The clone carrying this T cell receptor (beta chain) appeared a few times. Preparation of the TCRbeta library was carried out with unique molecular identifiers. TCRdb re-called the PCR reads through MiXCR, storing one row per CDR3 protein. The table has about 370,000 distinct CDR3 sequences, 20% seen once. These data belong to a study of T-cell reconstitution after alpha-beta-depleted transplantation in children. Trimming removed 4 bases at V and 2 bases at J, with 19 bases between. Germline V gene data show CDR1 as SQVTM and CDR2 as ANQGSEA. The CDR3 runs to 16 residues. The chain has TRBV29-1 and TRBJ2-3; D assignment may be TRBD1 or TRBD2 (5 bases each). The material sequenced was PBMCs from the stem cell graft donor, taken from the stem cell graft. This clonotype was obtained from a human donor who donated a stem cell graft to a child with acute myeloid leukemia. CDR3 amino acids: CSVVSRDLTYTDTQYF. The CDR3 coding sequence is TGCAGCGTTGTCTCCCGGGACCTAACCTACACAGATACGCAGTATTTT.